This T cell receptor beta chain is drawn from a study of shared clonotypes between healthy human individuals. As regards this clone: Its antigen is undetermined.

General observations from the study: Genetic and exposure-history diversity was limited by the few donors.

Original processing methods: Junction-only immunoSEQ data arrived without quality scores, meaning filtering differed. Repertoires were generated with immunoSEQ multiplex PCR, while TCRdb's copy carries only in-frame clones and drops some. That table supplies the V and J calls and clone size; D and trimming were determined from the DNA. The table has some 2 million clones, 85% to 95% seen once. Trimming took 0 bases from V and 8 from J, leaving 15 bases between them. Germline V lookup: CDR1 SGDLS, CDR2 YYNGEE. The length of the CDR3 is 16 residues. The chain carries TRBV9 and TRBJ1-6; maybe TRBD1 (6 bases). Sequenced material: naive CD4+ T cells sorted from blood. The subset denotes: CD45RA+ positively selected. This TCR came from a young man in good health. The CDR3 region is CASSVGWGAADSPLHF. The CDR3 DNA reads TGTGCCAGCAGCGTAGGTTGGGGGGCGGCGGATTCACCCCTCCACTTT.